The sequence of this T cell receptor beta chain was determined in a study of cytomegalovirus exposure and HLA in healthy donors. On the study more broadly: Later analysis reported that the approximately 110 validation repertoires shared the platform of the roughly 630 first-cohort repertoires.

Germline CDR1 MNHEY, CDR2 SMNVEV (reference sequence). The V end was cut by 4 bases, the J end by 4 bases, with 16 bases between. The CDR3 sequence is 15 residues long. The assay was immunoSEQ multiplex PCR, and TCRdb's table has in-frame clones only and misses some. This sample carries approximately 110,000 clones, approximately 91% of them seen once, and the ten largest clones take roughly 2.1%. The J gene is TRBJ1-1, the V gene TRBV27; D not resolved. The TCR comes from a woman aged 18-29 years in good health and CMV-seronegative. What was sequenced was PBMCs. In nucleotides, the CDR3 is TGTGCCAGCAGTTCCGACCGCCGCCGGGGCACTGAAGCTTTCTTT. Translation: CASSSDRRRGTEAFF.